The source of this TCR beta chain is a study of CD8+CD57+ T cells in acquired aplastic anemia. On the study more broadly: Sorted CD4+ and CD8+ cells gave a mean 3.2 ug DNA, range roughly 0.2 to 27.4 ug.

Germline V gene data show CDR1 as SGHAT and CDR2 as FQNNGV. The CDR3 has 14 residues. After removal of 3 bases from V and 2 bases from J, the junction contained 1 base not matched to a gene. Genomic DNA templated the TCR beta VDJ and CDR3 profiling. TCRdb ran MiXCR on the reads and lists one entry per CDR3 protein. The profile shows 160,000 or so distinct CDR3 sequences, more than 45% of them singletons. This clonotype was counted once. The antigen remains undetermined. Those patients picked for sequencing had displayed CD8+CD57+ cell expansion on flow cytometry. Patients were treatment-naive when blood was sampled. Study-level results: Around 29 CD8+ CDR3 sequences were shared between patients and controls.

The V and J genes are TRBV11-2 and TRBJ2-1; 7 bases align to TRBD2. Source material: sorted CD4+, CD8+, or CD8+CD57+ T cells (not recorded which) from PBMCs. The TCR sequence derives from a human donor with aplastic anemia. The CDR3 spells CASSFLAAYNEQFF. Written as DNA, the CDR3 is TGTGCCAGCAGCTTCCTAGCGGCCTACAATGAGCAGTTCTTC.